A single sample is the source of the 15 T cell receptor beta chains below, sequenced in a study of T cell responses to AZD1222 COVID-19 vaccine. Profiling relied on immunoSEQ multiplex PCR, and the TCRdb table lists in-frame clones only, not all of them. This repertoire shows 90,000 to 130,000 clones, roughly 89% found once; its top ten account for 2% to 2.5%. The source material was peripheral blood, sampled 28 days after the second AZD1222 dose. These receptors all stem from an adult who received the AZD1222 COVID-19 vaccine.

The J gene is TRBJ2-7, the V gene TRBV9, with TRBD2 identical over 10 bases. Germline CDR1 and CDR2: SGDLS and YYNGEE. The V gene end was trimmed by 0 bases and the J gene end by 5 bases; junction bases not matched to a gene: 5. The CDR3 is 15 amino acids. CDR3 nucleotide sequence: TGTGCCAGCAGCGTAGATGCTAGCGGGGGTCACGAGCAGTACTTC. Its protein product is CASSVDASGGHEQYF.

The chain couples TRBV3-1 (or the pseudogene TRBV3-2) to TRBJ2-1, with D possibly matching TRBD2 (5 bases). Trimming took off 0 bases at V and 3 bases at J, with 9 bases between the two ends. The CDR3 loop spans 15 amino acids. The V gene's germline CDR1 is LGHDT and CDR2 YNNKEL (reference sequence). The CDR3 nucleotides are TGTGCCAGCAGCCAAGACGGGGTGGGCTACAATGAGCAGTTCTTC. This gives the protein CASSQDGVGYNEQFF.

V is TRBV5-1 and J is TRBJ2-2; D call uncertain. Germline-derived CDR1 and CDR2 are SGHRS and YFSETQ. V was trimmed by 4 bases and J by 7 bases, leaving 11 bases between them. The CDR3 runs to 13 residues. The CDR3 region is CASSRTSGGELFF. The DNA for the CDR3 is TGCGCCAGCAGCAGAACTTCGGGCGGGGAGCTGTTTTTT.

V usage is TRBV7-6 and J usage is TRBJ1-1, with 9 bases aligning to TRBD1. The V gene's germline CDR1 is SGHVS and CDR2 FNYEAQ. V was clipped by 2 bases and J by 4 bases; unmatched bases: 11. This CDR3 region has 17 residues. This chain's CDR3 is CASSLLTGTGTGTEAFF. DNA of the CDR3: TGTGCCAGCAGCTTACTGACCGGGACAGGGACAGGCACTGAAGCTTTCTTT.

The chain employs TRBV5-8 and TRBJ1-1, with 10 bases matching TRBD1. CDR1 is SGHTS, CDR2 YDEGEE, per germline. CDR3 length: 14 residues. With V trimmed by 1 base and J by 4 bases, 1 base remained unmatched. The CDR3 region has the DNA TGTGCCAGCAGCTTGCGGGACAGGGGCACTGAAGCTTTCTTT. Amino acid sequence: CASSLRDRGTEAFF. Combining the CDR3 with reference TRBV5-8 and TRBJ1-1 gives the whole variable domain EAGVTQSPTHLIKTRGQQATLRCSPISGHTSVYWYQQALGLGLQFLLWYDEGEERNRGNFPPRFSGRQFPNYSSELNVNALELEDSALYLCASSLRDRGTEAFFGQGTRLTVV.

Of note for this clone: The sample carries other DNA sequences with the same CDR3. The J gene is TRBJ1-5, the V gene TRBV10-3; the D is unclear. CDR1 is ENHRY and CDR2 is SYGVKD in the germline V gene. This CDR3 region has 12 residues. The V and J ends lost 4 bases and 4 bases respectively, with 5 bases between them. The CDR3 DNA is TGTGCCATCAGTGGGGCTAATCAGCCCCAGCATTTT. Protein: CAISGANQPQHF.

The CDR3 spells CASRSGGIGYTF. The CDR3 DNA reads TGTGCCAGCAGATCCGGGGGAATTGGCTACACCTTC. The rearrangement joins TRBV6-5 to TRBJ1-2; D is possibly TRBD1 (5 bases). The CDR3 has 12 residues. V was cut by 6 bases and J by 7 bases, with 12 bases left in between. Germline loops: CDR1 MNHEY, CDR2 SVGAGI.

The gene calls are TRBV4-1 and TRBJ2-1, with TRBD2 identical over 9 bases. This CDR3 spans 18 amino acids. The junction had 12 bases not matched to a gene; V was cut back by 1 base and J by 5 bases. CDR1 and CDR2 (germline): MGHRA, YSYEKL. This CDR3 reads CASSQGLTLAGRNNEQFF. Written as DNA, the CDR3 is TGCGCCAGCAGCCAAGGTCTGACGCTAGCGGGGAGAAACAATGAGCAGTTCTTC.

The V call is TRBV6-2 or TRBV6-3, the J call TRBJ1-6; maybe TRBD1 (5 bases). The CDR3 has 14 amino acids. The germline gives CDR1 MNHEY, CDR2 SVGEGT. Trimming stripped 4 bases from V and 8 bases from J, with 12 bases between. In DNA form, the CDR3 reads TGTGCCAGCAGTTTGGGTCGGGACGATTCACCCCTCCACTTT. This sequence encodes CASSLGRDDSPLHF.

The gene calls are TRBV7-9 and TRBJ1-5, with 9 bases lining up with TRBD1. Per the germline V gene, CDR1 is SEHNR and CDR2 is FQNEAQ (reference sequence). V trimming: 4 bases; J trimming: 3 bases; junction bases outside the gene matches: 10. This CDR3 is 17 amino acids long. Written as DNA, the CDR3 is TGTGCCAGCAGCTCAGGGGACAGGGCGGTAAACAATCAGCCCCAGCATTTT. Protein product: CASSSGDRAVNNQPQHF.

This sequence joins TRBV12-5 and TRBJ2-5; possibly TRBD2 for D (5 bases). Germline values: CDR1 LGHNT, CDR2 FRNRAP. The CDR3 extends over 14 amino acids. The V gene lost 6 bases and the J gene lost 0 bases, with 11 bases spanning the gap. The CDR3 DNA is TGTGCTAGTGGGAATCCGGGGTACCAAGAGACCCAGTACTTC. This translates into CASGNPGYQETQYF.

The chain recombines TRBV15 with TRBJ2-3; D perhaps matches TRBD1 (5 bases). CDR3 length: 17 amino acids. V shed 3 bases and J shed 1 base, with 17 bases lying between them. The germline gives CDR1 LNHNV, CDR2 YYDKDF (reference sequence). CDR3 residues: CATSSSNWQGGTDTQYF. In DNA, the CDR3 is TGTGCCACCAGCAGCTCTAATTGGCAGGGCGGCACAGATACGCAGTATTTT.

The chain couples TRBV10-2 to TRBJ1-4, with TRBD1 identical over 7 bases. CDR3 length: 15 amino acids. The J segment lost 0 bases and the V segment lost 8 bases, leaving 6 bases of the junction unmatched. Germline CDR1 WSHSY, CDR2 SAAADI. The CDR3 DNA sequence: TGCGCCAGCGGCCGCGGGACAGCAACTAATGAAAAACTGTTTTTT. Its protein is CASGRGTATNEKLFF.

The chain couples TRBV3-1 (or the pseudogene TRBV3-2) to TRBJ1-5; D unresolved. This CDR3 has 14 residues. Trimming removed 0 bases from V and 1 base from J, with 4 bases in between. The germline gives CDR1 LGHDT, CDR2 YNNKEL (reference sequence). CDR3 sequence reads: CASSQDSSNQPQHF. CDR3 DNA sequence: TGTGCCAGCAGCCAAGATTCAAGCAATCAGCCCCAGCATTTT.

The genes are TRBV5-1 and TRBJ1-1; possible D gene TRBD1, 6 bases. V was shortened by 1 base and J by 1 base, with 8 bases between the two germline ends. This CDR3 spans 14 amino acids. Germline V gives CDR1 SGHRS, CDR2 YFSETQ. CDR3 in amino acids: CASSLSGANTEAFF. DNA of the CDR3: TGCGCCAGCAGCTTGTCAGGGGCGAACACTGAAGCTTTCTTT. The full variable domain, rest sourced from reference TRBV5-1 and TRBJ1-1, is KAGVTQTPRYLIKTRGQQVTLSCSPISGHRSVSWYQQTPGQGLQFLFEYFSETQRNKGNFPGRFSGRQFSNSRSEMNVSTLELGDSALYLCASSLSGANTEAFFGQGTRLTVV.